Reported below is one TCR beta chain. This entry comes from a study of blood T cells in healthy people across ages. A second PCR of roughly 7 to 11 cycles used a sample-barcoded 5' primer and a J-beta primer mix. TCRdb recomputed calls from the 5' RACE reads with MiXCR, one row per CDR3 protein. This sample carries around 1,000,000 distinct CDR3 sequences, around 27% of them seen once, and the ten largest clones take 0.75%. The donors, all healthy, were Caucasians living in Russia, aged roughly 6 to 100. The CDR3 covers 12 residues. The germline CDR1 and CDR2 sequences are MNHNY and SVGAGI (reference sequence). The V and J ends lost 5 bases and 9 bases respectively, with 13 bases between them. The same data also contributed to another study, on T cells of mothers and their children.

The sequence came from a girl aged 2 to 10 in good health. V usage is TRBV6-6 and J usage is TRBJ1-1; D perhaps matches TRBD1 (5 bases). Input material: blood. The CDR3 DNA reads TGTGCCAGCAGTCACCGGGACCAAAAAGCTTTCTTT. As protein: CASSHRDQKAFF.